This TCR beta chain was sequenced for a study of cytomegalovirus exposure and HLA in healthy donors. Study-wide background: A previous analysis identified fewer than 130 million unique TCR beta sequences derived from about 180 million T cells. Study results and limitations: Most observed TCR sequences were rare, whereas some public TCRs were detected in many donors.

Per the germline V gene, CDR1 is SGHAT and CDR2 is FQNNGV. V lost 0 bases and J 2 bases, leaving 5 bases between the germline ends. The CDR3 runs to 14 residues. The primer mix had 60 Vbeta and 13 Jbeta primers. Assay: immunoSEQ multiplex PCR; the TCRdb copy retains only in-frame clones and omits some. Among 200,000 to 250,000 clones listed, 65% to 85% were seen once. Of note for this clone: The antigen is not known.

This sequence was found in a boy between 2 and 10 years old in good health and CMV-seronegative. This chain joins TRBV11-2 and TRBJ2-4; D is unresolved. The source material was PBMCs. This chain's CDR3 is CASSLDRTKNIQYF. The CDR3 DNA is TGTGCCAGCAGCTTAGACAGAACCAAAAACATTCAGTACTTC.